What follows are 11 T cell receptor beta chains derived from one specimen sequenced in a study of cytomegalovirus exposure and HLA in healthy donors. This PCR relied on a set of 60 Vbeta primers and 13 Jbeta primers. Method: immunoSEQ multiplex PCR; TCRdb's copy keeps in-frame clones and lacks some. The data show some 150,000 clones, 79% seen once. Sequenced: PBMCs. The origin of the receptors is a male donor in good health and CMV-seronegative.

V is TRBV5-4 and J is TRBJ1-2; D possibly corresponds to TRBD1 (5 bases). This CDR3 comprises 15 residues. Germline values: CDR1 SGHNT, CDR2 YYREEE (reference sequence). Trimming took 4 bases from V and 2 from J, leaving 15 bases between them. The CDR3 nucleotides are TGTGCCAGCAGCCCCAGATGGGCAGGGAACTATGGCTACACCTTC. Translating gives CASSPRWAGNYGYTF.

The genes are TRBV30 and TRBJ1-4; 11 bases agree with TRBD1. The V gene end was trimmed by 0 bases and the J gene end by 7 bases; junction bases not matched to a gene: 4. CDR3 size: 15 residues. CDR1 is GTSNPN and CDR2 is SVGIG in the germline V gene (reference sequence). CDR3 nucleotides: TGTGCCTGGAGTGTAGGACAGGGGGCCGGTGAAAAACTGTTTTTT. Translating gives CAWSVGQGAGEKLFF.

V gene TRBV5-8 combines with J gene TRBJ1-6; 7 bases align to TRBD1. The trim removed 1 base at V and 6 bases at J, leaving 4 bases unmatched. Germline loops: CDR1 SGHTS, CDR2 YDEGEE. The length of the CDR3 is 15 residues. CDR3 sequence reads: CASSLRDRVNSPLHF. CDR3 sequence (DNA): TGTGCCAGCAGCTTGCGAGACAGGGTTAATTCACCCCTCCACTTT.

There are a few counts of this clone. The chain couples TRBV6-5 to TRBJ1-3; unclear D gene. The CDR3 totals 15 residues. Trimming shortened V by 0 bases and J by 1 base, and 7 bases separated the two germline ends. Germline V gene data show CDR1 as MNHEY and CDR2 as SVGAGI. The CDR3 coding sequence is TGTGCCAGCAGTTACTCATTAGCATCTGGAAACACCATATATTTT. The encoded protein is CASSYSLASGNTIYF.

The V call is TRBV4-3, the J call TRBJ2-1; possible D gene TRBD2, 6 bases. CDR1 and CDR2 from the germline V gene are LGHNA and YSLEER. The V gene lost 0 bases and the J gene lost 4 bases, with 13 bases spanning the gap. The CDR3 length is 16 residues. CDR3 nucleotide sequence: TGCGCCAGCAGCCAAGATTTGACTAGTTATTACAATGAGCAGTTCTTC. This encodes CASSQDLTSYYNEQFF.

The table lists this clone with a few counts. The V and J genes are TRBV6-1 and TRBJ2-3; 11 nucleotides line up with TRBD2. V was pared by 3 bases and J by 4 bases, with 3 bases of the junction left unmatched. The germline V gene encodes CDR1 MNHNS and CDR2 SASEGT. CDR3 size: 15 residues. The CDR3 spells CASSEVAGGPDTQYF. The DNA of the CDR3 is TGTGCCAGCAGTGAGGTAGCGGGGGGGCCAGATACGCAGTATTTT.

The chain has TRBV19 and TRBJ1-1; D remains unclear. Germline CDR1 is LNHDA and CDR2 is SQIVND (reference sequence). The V end lost 3 bases, the J end lost 0 bases, and 14 bases lay between the germline ends. The CDR3 contains 16 residues. In DNA form, the CDR3 reads TGTGCCAGTAGTATCTACGGGATCGGAATGAACACTGAAGCTTTCTTT. Protein product: CASSIYGIGMNTEAFF.

The J gene is TRBJ2-4, the V gene TRBV4-1, with 7 bases fitting TRBD1. The CDR3 totals 13 residues. Germline CDR1 MGHRA, CDR2 YSYEKL. The V and J ends lost 4 bases and 5 bases, in that order; junction bases with no gene match: 2. The CDR3 region has the DNA TGCGCCAGCAGCCGAACAGGGGAAAACATTCAGTACTTC. It translates to CASSRTGENIQYF.

The rearrangement uses TRBV4-3 and TRBJ1-1, with 7 bases that match TRBD1. V trimming: 0 bases; J trimming: 8 bases; junction bases outside the gene matches: 12. This CDR3 has 16 amino acids. Germline lookup yields CDR1 LGHNA and CDR2 YSLEER. In DNA form, the CDR3 reads TGCGCCAGCAGCCAAGACTCAAAGACCGGGACAGCAGAAGCTTTCTTT. Amino acids: CASSQDSKTGTAEAFF.

The chain uses TRBV7-9 and TRBJ1-5; 12 bases are a match to TRBD1. This CDR3 is built from 17 residues. CDR1 SEHNR and CDR2 FQNEAQ come from the germline V gene (reference sequence). J lost 2 bases, V lost 5 bases, and 7 bases had no gene match. The CDR3 loop is CASSGGQGARRNQPQHF. In DNA, the CDR3 is TGTGCCAGCAGCGGGGGACAGGGGGCGAGACGCAATCAGCCCCAGCATTTT.

The chain has TRBV5-1 and TRBJ1-6; no firm D call. The ends were cut back, 0 bases at V and 2 bases at J, with 9 bases in the middle. CDR3 length: 16 amino acids. CDR1 is SGHRS, CDR2 YFSETQ, per germline. The CDR3: CASSLGANTYNSPLHF. The CDR3 nucleotides are TGCGCCAGCAGCTTGGGGGCGAATACCTATAATTCACCCCTCCACTTT. The full variable domain, in which reference TRBV5-1 and TRBJ1-6 provide the parts outside the CDR3, is KAGVTQTPRYLIKTRGQQVTLSCSPISGHRSVSWYQQTPGQGLQFLFEYFSETQRNKGNFPGRFSGRQFSNSRSEMNVSTLELGDSALYLCASSLGANTYNSPLHFGNGTRLTVT.